This T cell receptor (beta chain) appears in the sequencing data of a study of beta chain features in type 1 diabetes. There was one heparinised blood draw per donor, averaging approximately 120 mL. A CD45RO/CCR7/CD25/CD127/CD95/CD27 panel sorted naive, central memory, regulatory and stem cell-like memory CD4+ cells. This clone was picked up a small number of times. What it recognizes is unknown. The sequenced template was cDNA made from the entire isolated RNA. Sequenced by immunoSEQ multiplex PCR; TCRdb stores in-frame clones only, minus some. The sample lists hundreds of thousands of clones, around an eighth occurring once. V lost 7 bases, J lost 5 bases, and 12 bases stayed unmatched. CDR1 is SQVTM and CDR2 is ANQGSEA in the germline V gene. This CDR3 has 14 residues. Overall study findings and caveats: Researchers cautioned that cDNA sequencing could over-represent cells with high TCR expression. Moderately but significantly shorter TCRB CDR3s were found in Type 1 diabetes patients in all four CD4+ subsets.

The TCR comes from a man younger than 30 with type 1 diabetes. The chain links TRBV29-1 to TRBJ2-3, with TRBD2 identical over 7 bases. Sequencing input: naive CD4+ T cells from blood. The CDR3 sequence: CSAGGYSQGDTQYF. The DNA for the CDR3 is TGCAGCGCGGGGGGTTACTCCCAGGGAGATACGCAGTATTTT.